What follows are 24 T cell receptor beta chains derived from one specimen sequenced in a study of cytomegalovirus exposure and HLA in healthy donors. Sequencing used immunoSEQ multiplex PCR; TCRdb keeps in-frame clones, though not all of them. The repertoire holds approximately 98,000 clones, with approximately 85% as singletons. The sample consisted of PBMCs. The receptors derive from a woman aged 18 to 35 in good health and CMV-seronegative.

The chain joins TRBV6-6 to TRBJ2-5, with TRBD2 as a possible D gene (6 bases). Germline V gene data show CDR1 as MNHNY and CDR2 as SVGAGI (reference sequence). The germline V and J ends were trimmed by 5 bases and 2 bases, with 15 bases remaining between them. The CDR3 totals 15 residues. The CDR3: CASSPGTGLQETQYF. CDR3 DNA sequence: TGTGCCAGCAGTCCCGGGACGGGACTGCAAGAGACCCAGTACTTC.

The J gene is TRBJ1-2, the V gene TRBV19; 9 nucleotides agree with TRBD1. The CDR3 spans 15 residues. Germline values: CDR1 LNHDA, CDR2 SQIVND (reference sequence). Trimming cost V 7 bases and J 2 bases; bases outside gene matches: 8. The CDR3 nucleotides read TGTGCCAGTACCGAAACCGGGACAGGGAACTATGGCTACACCTTC. Its translation is CASTETGTGNYGYTF.

This chain uses TRBV28 with TRBJ2-7; D is possibly TRBD1 (6 bases). Trimming removed 7 bases at V and 2 bases at J, with 12 bases between. This CDR3 is 13 amino acids long. Germline loops: CDR1 MDHEN, CDR2 SYDVKM. The CDR3 nucleotides read TGTGCCAGCACCAAAGGGGGTCCCTACGAGCAGTACTTC. It encodes CASTKGGPYEQYF.

The rearrangement links TRBV13 to TRBJ1-1; 8 positions match TRBD1. Unmatched junction bases numbered 1, after V lost 5 bases and J lost 2 bases. Germline V lookup: CDR1 PRHDT, CDR2 FYEKMQ (reference sequence). This CDR3 region has 13 residues. CDR3 region: CASSPGGNTEAFF. In DNA form, the CDR3 reads TGTGCCAGCAGCCCAGGGGGCAACACTGAAGCTTTCTTT.

This clone was seen only once. The chain uses TRBV30 and TRBJ1-1; tentative D call: TRBD1 (5 bases). V was cut by 4 bases and J by 7 bases, with 25 bases left in between. The CDR3 runs 16 residues. In germline, CDR1 is GTSNPN, CDR2 SVGIG (reference sequence). CDR3 loop: CAWMPDIPGGANEAFF. The DNA for the CDR3 is TGTGCCTGGATGCCCGATATCCCGGGGGGTGCGAATGAAGCTTTCTTT.

The rearrangement uses TRBV28 and TRBJ2-7, with D unclear. The CDR3 sequence is 14 residues long. CDR1 and CDR2 (germline): MDHEN, SYDVKM. Trimming cost V 6 bases and J 3 bases, with 15 bases left between them. CDR3 sequence (DNA): TGTGCCAGCAGCCGCCCCGCGAGAAGCTACGAGCAGTACTTC. Protein sequence: CASSRPARSYEQYF.

V and J are TRBV9 and TRBJ2-7; 7 bases agree with TRBD2. Germline CDR1 and CDR2: SGDLS and YYNGEE. V lost 4 bases and J lost 2; bases outside the gene matches: 6. This CDR3 contains 14 residues. The CDR3 spells CASSRGGGAYEQYF. CDR3 bases: TGTGCCAGCAGCCGTGGGGGGGGAGCCTACGAGCAGTACTTC.

The rearrangement uses TRBV27 and TRBJ1-6, with D possibly matching TRBD1 (5 bases). The CDR3 has 18 residues. Deletions cut 5 bases from V and 6 bases from J, with 23 bases between. CDR1 and CDR2 (germline): MNHEY, SMNVEV (reference sequence). CDR3 protein: CASSIRQGGLESNSPLHF. The CDR3 nucleotides are TGTGCCAGCAGTATCCGGCAGGGCGGCTTAGAATCTAATTCACCCCTCCACTTT.

The rearrangement joins TRBV7-3 to TRBJ2-2; 9 bases are a match to TRBD1. Germline V CDR1 and CDR2: SGHTA, FQGTGA. Trimming took 6 bases from V and 2 from J; bases not matched to a gene: 4. The CDR3 runs to 15 residues. The CDR3 DNA is TGTGCCAGCAGTTCGGACAGGGGTAACACCGGGGAGCTGTTTTTT. This translates into CASSSDRGNTGELFF.

V usage is TRBV19 and J usage is TRBJ1-1; D is uncertain. The CDR3 runs 13 residues. CDR1 and CDR2 (germline): LNHDA, SQIVND (reference sequence). The V end lost 6 bases, the J end lost 5 bases, and 13 bases lay between the germline ends. The DNA for the CDR3 is TGTGCCAGTAGCAGAGGGAGAGAAACTGAAGCTTTCTTT. Translation: CASSRGRETEAFF.

The chain carries TRBV30 and TRBJ1-1, with 10 bases fitting TRBD1. The V segment lost 2 bases and the J segment 11 bases; nucleotides outside the gene matches: 11. CDR3 size: 14 residues. From germline, CDR1 is GTSNPN and CDR2 SVGIG (reference sequence). The CDR3: CAWSTLRQGAQAFF. Written as DNA, the CDR3 is TGTGCCTGGAGTACCCTAAGACAGGGGGCGCAGGCTTTCTTT.

Only one count was recorded for this clone. CDR3 nucleotides: TGTGCCAGCAGTTCACGGGGGACCCAAGAGACCCAGTACTTC. Translation: CASSSRGTQETQYF. The genes are TRBV28 and TRBJ2-5, with TRBD2 as a possible D gene (6 bases). Germline loops: CDR1 MDHEN, CDR2 SYDVKM. Trimming took 4 bases from V and 1 from J, leaving 10 bases between them. CDR3 size: 14 residues.

This clone appeared a few times. The genes are TRBV12-5 and TRBJ1-5, with unresolved D. Germline CDR1 is LGHNT and CDR2 is FRNRAP. This CDR3 contains 13 residues. Trimming removed 6 bases from V and 2 bases from J, with 8 bases in between. The CDR3 is CASGFGGNQPQHF. In DNA, the CDR3 is TGTGCTAGTGGCTTCGGAGGCAATCAGCCCCAGCATTTT.

The V gene is TRBV7-9, the J gene TRBJ1-2; TRBD1 matches 9 bases. The CDR3 length is 12 residues. J gave up 13 bases and V 7 bases, and 10 bases lay outside the gene matches. CDR1 is SEHNR, CDR2 FQNEAQ, per germline (reference sequence). The CDR3, as DNA: TGTGCCAGCATGGGGACAGGGATTTTACCCACCTTC. It is translated as CASMGTGILPTF. Looking up the rest from reference TRBV7-9 and TRBJ1-2 gives the full variable domain: DTGVSQNPRHKITKRGQNVTFRCDPISEHNRLYWYRQTLGQGPEFLTYFQNEAQLEKSRLLSDRFSAERPKGSFSTLEIQRTEQGDSAMYLCASMGTGILPTFGSGTRLTVV.

The chain employs TRBV2 and TRBJ1-2; 7 positions agree with TRBD1. This CDR3 contains 14 residues. Looked up from germline, CDR1 is SNHLY and CDR2 is FYNNEI. V shed 3 bases, J shed 6 bases, and the junction held 7 bases outside the gene matches. Here the CDR3 reads CASSDEGAFDGYTF. DNA of the CDR3: TGTGCCAGCAGTGACGAGGGGGCGTTTGATGGCTACACCTTC.

The V and J genes are TRBV9 and TRBJ1-1; D is perhaps TRBD1 (6 bases). The germline V gene has CDR1 SGDLS and CDR2 YYNGEE. The CDR3 consists of 15 residues. V lost 0 bases, J lost 3 bases, and 12 bases lay in between. The CDR3 DNA sequence: TGTGCCAGCAGCGTAGGGCAGGGGTGGGACACTGAAGCTTTCTTT. Encoded protein: CASSVGQGWDTEAFF.

DNA of the CDR3: TGTGCCAGCCGGGGGGGCGAAGAGACCCAGTACTTC. It translates to CASRGGEETQYF. The V call is TRBV2, the J call TRBJ2-5; 8 bases align to TRBD2. Unmatched junction bases numbered 2, after V lost 8 bases and J lost 3 bases. CDR1 is SNHLY, CDR2 FYNNEI, per germline. The length of the CDR3 is 12 residues.

The CDR3 protein is CASSQGVGGTGELFF. In nucleotides, the CDR3 is TGCGCCAGCAGCCAAGGGGTGGGGGGCACCGGGGAGCTGTTTTTT. The chain uses TRBV4-1 and TRBJ2-2; D possibly corresponds to TRBD2 (6 bases). This CDR3 region has 15 residues. Germline CDR1 is MGHRA and CDR2 is YSYEKL. The V and J ends lost 1 base and 4 bases respectively, with 10 bases between them.

This chain uses TRBV7-9 with TRBJ2-3; D not resolved. This CDR3 spans 16 amino acids. Trimming took off 3 bases at V and 2 bases at J, with 15 bases between the two ends. Per germline, CDR1 SEHNR and CDR2 FQNEAQ (reference sequence). The CDR3 here is CASSFDFGSDTDTQYF. CDR3 DNA sequence: TGTGCCAGCAGCTTCGACTTTGGGTCCGACACAGATACGCAGTATTTT.

V and J are TRBV30 and TRBJ1-6; a possible D gene is TRBD1 (5 bases). The CDR3 totals 13 residues. Germline V gives CDR1 GTSNPN, CDR2 SVGIG (reference sequence). Trimming left V 5 bases short and J 7 bases short, with 12 bases between. This CDR3 reads CAWGTNGNSPLHF. DNA for the CDR3: TGTGCCTGGGGGACTAATGGGAATTCACCCCTCCACTTT. The full variable domain, in which reference TRBV30 and TRBJ1-6 provide the parts outside the CDR3, is SQTIHQWPATLVQPVGSPLSLECTVEGTSNPNLYWYRQAAGRGLQLLFYSVGIGQISSEVPQNLSASRPQDRQFILSSKKLLLSDSGFYLCAWGTNGNSPLHFGNGTRLTVT.

The chain has TRBV7-6 and TRBJ1-1, with 7 positions matching TRBD1. Germline CDR1 is SGHVS and CDR2 is FNYEAQ. The V and J ends lost 5 bases and 1 base, in that order; junction bases with no gene match: 7. This CDR3 comprises 15 residues. As DNA, the CDR3 is TGTGCCAGCAGCGGACTGGACAGGCCGAACACTGAAGCTTTCTTT. The encoded protein is CASSGLDRPNTEAFF.

This clone was recorded only once. The chain is built from TRBV7-9 and TRBJ2-7, with D tentatively TRBD1 (6 bases). Germline CDR1 and CDR2: SEHNR and FQNEAQ (reference sequence). The CDR3 loop spans 14 amino acids. Between the trimmed V and J ends, which lost 7 bases and 3 bases, there was a span of 16 bases. CDR3: CASTPGQTFYEQYF. CDR3 DNA: TGTGCCAGCACCCCGGGACAAACTTTCTACGAGCAGTACTTC.

Written as DNA, the CDR3 is TGTGCCAGCAGCTCCTTCTACGAGCAGTACTTC. Translated: CASSSFYEQYF. This sequence joins TRBV11-2 and TRBJ2-7; D remains ambiguous. The V end was cut by 4 bases, the J end by 3 bases, with 4 bases between. This CDR3 has 11 residues. The V gene's germline CDR1 is SGHAT and CDR2 FQNNGV.

V gene TRBV6-1 combines with J gene TRBJ2-3, with 7 nucleotides matching TRBD1. The CDR3 is 13 amino acids. CDR1 is MNHNS and CDR2 is SASEGT in the germline V gene. V trimming: 6 bases; J trimming: 4 bases; junction bases outside the gene matches: 4. CDR3 region: CASRITGADTQYF. In DNA form, the CDR3 reads TGTGCCAGCAGGATCACAGGGGCAGATACGCAGTATTTT.